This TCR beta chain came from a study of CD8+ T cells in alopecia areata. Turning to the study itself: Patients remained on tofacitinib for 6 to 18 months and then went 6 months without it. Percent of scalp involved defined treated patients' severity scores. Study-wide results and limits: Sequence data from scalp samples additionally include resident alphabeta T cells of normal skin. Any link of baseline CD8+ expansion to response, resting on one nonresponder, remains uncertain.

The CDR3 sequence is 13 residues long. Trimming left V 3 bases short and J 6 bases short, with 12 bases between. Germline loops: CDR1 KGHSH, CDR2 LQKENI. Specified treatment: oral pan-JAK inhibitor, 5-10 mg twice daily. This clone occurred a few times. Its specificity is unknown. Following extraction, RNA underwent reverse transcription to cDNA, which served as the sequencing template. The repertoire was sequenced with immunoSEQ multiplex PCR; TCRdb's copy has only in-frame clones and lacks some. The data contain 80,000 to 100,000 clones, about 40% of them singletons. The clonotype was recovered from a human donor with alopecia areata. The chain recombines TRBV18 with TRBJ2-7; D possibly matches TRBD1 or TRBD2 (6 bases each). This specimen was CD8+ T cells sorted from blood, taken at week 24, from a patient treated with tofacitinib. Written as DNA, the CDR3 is TGTGCCAGCTCACCCAGGGGAGCGGGCGAGCAGTACTTC. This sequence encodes CASSPRGAGEQYF.